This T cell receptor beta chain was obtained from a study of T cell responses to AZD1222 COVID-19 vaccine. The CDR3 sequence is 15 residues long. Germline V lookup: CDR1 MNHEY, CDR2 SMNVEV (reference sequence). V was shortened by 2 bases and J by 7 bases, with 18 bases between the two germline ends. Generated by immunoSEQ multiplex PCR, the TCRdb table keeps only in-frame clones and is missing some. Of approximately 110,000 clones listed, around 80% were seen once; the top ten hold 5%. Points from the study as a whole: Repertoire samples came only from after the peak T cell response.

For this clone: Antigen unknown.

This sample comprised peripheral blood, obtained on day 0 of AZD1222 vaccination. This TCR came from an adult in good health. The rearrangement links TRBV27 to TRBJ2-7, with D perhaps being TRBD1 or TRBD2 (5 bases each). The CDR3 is CASSLSHGTASEQYF. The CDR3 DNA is TGTGCCAGCAGTTTAAGTCACGGGACGGCTTCTGAGCAGTACTTC.